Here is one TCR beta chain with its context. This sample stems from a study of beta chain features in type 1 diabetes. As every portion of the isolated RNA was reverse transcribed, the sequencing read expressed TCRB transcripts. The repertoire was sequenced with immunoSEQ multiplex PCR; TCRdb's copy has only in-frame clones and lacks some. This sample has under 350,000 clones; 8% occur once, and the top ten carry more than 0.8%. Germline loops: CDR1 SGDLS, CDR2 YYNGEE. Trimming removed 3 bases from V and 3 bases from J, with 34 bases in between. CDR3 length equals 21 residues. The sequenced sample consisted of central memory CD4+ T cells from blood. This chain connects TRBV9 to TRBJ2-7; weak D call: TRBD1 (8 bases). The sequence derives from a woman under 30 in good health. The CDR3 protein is CASSARLKELQTGEGDYEQYV. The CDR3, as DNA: TGTGCCAGCAGCGCGCGCCTCAAAGAACTACAGACAGGGGAGGGAGACTACGAGCAGTACGTC.